Below are 11 T cell receptor beta chains sequenced from a single sample in a study of cytomegalovirus exposure and HLA in healthy donors. The PCR used 60 Vbeta and 13 Jbeta primers. TCRdb's table, derived via immunoSEQ multiplex PCR, lists solely in-frame clones and lacks some. The sample carries roughly 150,000 clones, 70% to 80% recorded once. The sequenced sample was PBMCs. The receptor set was obtained from a man aged 25-40 years in good health and CMV-seronegative.

The V call is TRBV7-9, the J call TRBJ2-1, with D hard to call. There are 15 residues in the CDR3. The germline V and J ends were trimmed by 4 bases and 4 bases, with 14 bases remaining between them. From germline, CDR1 is SEHNR and CDR2 FQNEAQ (reference sequence). This CDR3 reads CASSSLTFTYNEQFF. The CDR3 DNA reads TGTGCCAGCAGCTCCCTTACGTTCACTTACAATGAGCAGTTCTTC.

This clone was found a few times. The chain links TRBV10-3 to TRBJ1-1; D might be TRBD1 (5 bases). V shed 3 bases and J shed 5 bases, with 13 bases lying between them. The germline CDR1 and CDR2 sequences are ENHRY and SYGVKD. The CDR3 has 14 residues. The CDR3 coding sequence is TGTGCCATCAGTGATTGGGGGGGTAAGACTGAAGCTTTCTTT. Encoded protein: CAISDWGGKTEAFF.

This chain uses TRBV19 with TRBJ1-5; a possible D gene is TRBD1 (5 bases). Germline CDR1 LNHDA, CDR2 SQIVND (reference sequence). V was trimmed by 2 bases and J by 4 bases, leaving 18 bases between them. The CDR3 loop spans 17 amino acids. The CDR3, as DNA: TGTGCCAGTAGTATAACCCGACCCGTTGGGGGGAATCAGCCCCAGCATTTT. Its translation: CASSITRPVGGNQPQHF.

The gene calls are TRBV29-1 and TRBJ1-2; 7 positions match TRBD1. The CDR3 is 14 residues long. V was clipped by 5 bases and J by 0 bases; unmatched bases: 6. Germline V gene sequence: CDR1 SQVTM, CDR2 ANQGSEA. CDR3 DNA sequence: TGCAGCGTTTTGGGGACAGAACCTAACTATGGCTACACCTTC. Its protein is CSVLGTEPNYGYTF.

This clone was observed a handful of times. The chain recombines TRBV7-2 with TRBJ2-1; 13 bases match TRBD2. CDR3 length: 16 residues. V trimming: 4 bases; J trimming: 2 bases; junction bases outside the gene matches: 2. Germline V gene lookup returns CDR1 SGHTA and CDR2 FQGNSA. CDR3 region: CASSSGLAGAYNEQFF. In DNA, the CDR3 is TGTGCCAGCAGCTCAGGACTAGCGGGGGCCTACAATGAGCAGTTCTTC.

The gene calls are TRBV30 and TRBJ2-2; D unresolved. Trimming took off 1 base at V and 2 bases at J, with 5 bases between the two ends. The CDR3 contains 13 residues. Germline loops: CDR1 GTSNPN, CDR2 SVGIG (reference sequence). The chain's CDR3 is CAWSGLNTGELFF. CDR3 nucleotides: TGTGCCTGGAGTGGACTTAACACCGGGGAGCTGTTTTTT.

The chain has TRBV5-1 and TRBJ2-7; tentative D call: TRBD1 (5 bases). The CDR3 contains 13 residues. Deletions cut 4 bases from V and 3 bases from J, with 11 bases between. CDR1 is SGHRS and CDR2 is YFSETQ in the germline V gene. The DNA for the CDR3 is TGCGCCAGCAGCAGAACAGGTTACTACGAGCAGTACTTC. Its translation: CASSRTGYYEQYF.

This chain links TRBV28 with TRBJ2-7; no firm D call. The CDR3 has 14 amino acids. Trimming left V 4 bases short and J 1 base short, with 11 bases between. The germline CDR1 and CDR2 sequences are MDHEN and SYDVKM. In DNA, the CDR3 is TGTGCCAGCAGTTCTCCCCTCGGTTCCTACGAGCAGTACTTC. Translation gives CASSSPLGSYEQYF.

The chain combines TRBV7-2 with TRBJ2-2, with TRBD2 identical over 10 bases. The CDR3 totals 16 residues. The J segment lost 6 bases and the V segment lost 4 bases, leaving 8 bases of the junction unmatched. Germline CDR1 reads SGHTA; CDR2 reads FQGNSA. The CDR3 coding sequence is TGTGCCAGCAGCTGGCAAGCGGGAGGGCCTGCCGGGGAGCTGTTTTTT. Translated, it gives CASSWQAGGPAGELFF.

This clone came up a few times. For the CDR3, the DNA is TGTGCCAGCAAGCGGACGGGGAACTACGAGCAGTACTTC. Its protein product is CASKRTGNYEQYF. This chain connects TRBV6-5 to TRBJ2-7, with a weak D call TRBD2 (5 bases). Germline loops: CDR1 MNHEY, CDR2 SVGAGI. V shed 7 bases and J shed 3 bases, with 13 bases lying between them. CDR3 length equals 13 residues.

The rearrangement uses TRBV11-2 and TRBJ2-7, with D unclear. Germline V gene lookup returns CDR1 SGHAT and CDR2 FQNNGV. CDR3 size: 12 residues. V was clipped by 3 bases and J by 3 bases, with 6 bases between them. CDR3 in amino acids: CASSFWSYEQYF. CDR3 in DNA: TGTGCCAGCAGCTTTTGGAGCTACGAGCAGTACTTC.